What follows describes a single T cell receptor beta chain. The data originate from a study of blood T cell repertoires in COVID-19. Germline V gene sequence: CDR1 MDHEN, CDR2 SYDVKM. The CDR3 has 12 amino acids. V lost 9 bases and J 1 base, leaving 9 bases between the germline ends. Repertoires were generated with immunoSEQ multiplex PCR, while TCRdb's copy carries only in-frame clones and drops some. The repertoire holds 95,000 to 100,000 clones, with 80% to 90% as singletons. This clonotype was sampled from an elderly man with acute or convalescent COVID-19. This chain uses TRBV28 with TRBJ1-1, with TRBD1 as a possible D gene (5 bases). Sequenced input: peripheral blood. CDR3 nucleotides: TGTGCCAGTGGACATCGGAACACTGAAGCTTTCTTT. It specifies CASGHRNTEAFF.